Listed here are 24 T cell receptor beta chains from one sample, sequenced in a study of cytomegalovirus exposure and HLA in healthy donors. In the PCR, 60 Vbeta and 13 Jbeta primers were used. Clones were read by immunoSEQ multiplex PCR, and TCRdb kept only the in-frame ones, dropping some. The table lists 100,000 to 150,000 clones, approximately 17% of them singletons. Input material: PBMCs. All receptors derive from a female donor in good health and CMV-seropositive.

This clone was found once. This sequence joins TRBV9 and TRBJ2-7; tentatively, D is TRBD2 (6 bases). The CDR3 consists of 15 residues. The germline V gene has CDR1 SGDLS and CDR2 YYNGEE. Trimming removed 0 bases from V and 0 bases from J, with 10 bases in between. The CDR3 is CASSVDLASSYEQYF. CDR3 bases: TGTGCCAGCAGCGTAGATCTAGCGTCCTCCTACGAGCAGTACTTC.

This rearrangement joins TRBV28 to TRBJ1-5; D gene ambiguous. Germline lookup yields CDR1 MDHEN and CDR2 SYDVKM. V was shortened by 5 bases and J by 1 base, with 9 bases between the two germline ends. The CDR3 is 14 amino acids. The chain's CDR3 is CASSAYVSNQPQHF. The CDR3 region has the DNA TGTGCCAGCAGTGCCTATGTAAGCAATCAGCCCCAGCATTTT. The full variable domain, rest sourced from reference TRBV28 and TRBJ1-5, is DVKVTQSSRYLVKRTGEKVFLECVQDMDHENMFWYRQDPGLGLRLIYFSYDVKMKEKGDIPEGYSVSREKKERFSLILESASTNQTSMYLCASSAYVSNQPQHFGDGTRLSIL.

The genes are TRBV4-1 and TRBJ1-5, with D hard to call. Trimming shortened V by 0 bases and J by 9 bases, and 9 bases separated the two germline ends. CDR1 MGHRA and CDR2 YSYEKL come from the germline V gene. This CDR3 is built from 13 residues. The CDR3: CASSQDERAPQHF. CDR3 sequence (DNA): TGCGCCAGCAGCCAAGATGAGAGGGCGCCCCAGCATTTT.

V and J are TRBV5-1 and TRBJ2-5; TRBD1 matches 9 bases. The V gene's germline CDR1 is SGHRS and CDR2 YFSETQ. The CDR3 is made up of 15 amino acids. The V segment lost 4 bases and the J segment 5 bases; nucleotides outside the gene matches: 9. CDR3: CASSAGTGYVETQYF. CDR3 bases: TGCGCCAGCAGCGCCGGGACAGGGTACGTGGAGACCCAGTACTTC.

This clone occurred a few times. The junction differs from germline at one of its ends, possibly a read error. The chain carries TRBV6-1 and TRBJ2-7; TRBD2 is a possible D gene (5 bases). Germline assignment: CDR1 MNHNS and CDR2 SASEGT. The length of the CDR3 is 15 residues. As DNA, the CDR3 is TGTGCCAGCAGCGAAGGTTTCGGGATCTCCTACGAGCAGTACTTC. This translates into CASSEGFGISYEQYF.

The genes are TRBV4-2 and TRBJ1-2; D gene ambiguous. This CDR3 has 12 residues. The V end was cut by 0 bases, the J end by 8 bases, with 7 bases between. The germline V gene has CDR1 LGHNA and CDR2 YNFKEQ. This CDR3 is CASSQDLGGYTF. DNA for the CDR3: TGTGCCAGCAGCCAAGATTTGGGCGGCTACACCTTC.

This clone turned up a few times. The rearrangement links TRBV7-8 to TRBJ2-1, with TRBD2 identical over 13 bases. The V segment lost 5 bases and the J segment 4 bases; nucleotides outside the gene matches: 14. Germline V gene sequence: CDR1 SGHVS, CDR2 FQNEAQ. The CDR3 has 19 residues. The CDR3 loop is CASSRRSTSGRAGYNEQFF. CDR3 sequence (DNA): TGTGCCAGCAGCCGAAGAAGTACTAGCGGGAGGGCCGGGTACAATGAGCAGTTCTTC.

The gene calls are TRBV5-1 and TRBJ2-5; 10 nucleotides line up with TRBD2. The CDR3 runs to 17 residues. The V and J ends lost 2 bases and 5 bases, in that order; junction bases with no gene match: 12. CDR1 is SGHRS and CDR2 is YFSETQ in the germline V gene. The CDR3 DNA sequence: TGCGCCAGCAGCTTCCAGCGGGGGGGGGCCCTTGAGGAGACCCAGTACTTC. Translation gives CASSFQRGGALEETQYF. Using reference TRBV5-1 and TRBJ2-5 for the parts outside the CDR3, the full variable domain is KAGVTQTPRYLIKTRGQQVTLSCSPISGHRSVSWYQQTPGQGLQFLFEYFSETQRNKGNFPGRFSGRQFSNSRSEMNVSTLELGDSALYLCASSFQRGGALEETQYFGPGTRLLVL.

This chain connects TRBV6-5 to TRBJ2-5, with no clear D. The end of the DNA aligns better with TRBJ2-7, so the J call may be wrong. Germline V gene data show CDR1 as MNHEY and CDR2 as SVGAGI. This CDR3 is built from 13 residues. The CDR3, as DNA: TGTGCCAGCGGTGAACTACCCCACTACGAGCAGTACTTC. Protein product: CASGELPHYEQYF.

The V gene is TRBV7-9, the J gene TRBJ2-1, with 10 bases that match TRBD2. Per the germline V gene, CDR1 is SEHNR and CDR2 is FQNEAQ (reference sequence). J was trimmed by 4 bases and V by 1 base; bases with no gene match: 7. This CDR3 is 17 amino acids long. CDR3 amino acids: CASSLGRTSGHYNEQFF. The CDR3 DNA reads as TGTGCCAGCAGCTTAGGCCGGACTAGCGGACATTACAATGAGCAGTTCTTC.

V and J are TRBV30 and TRBJ2-1; 9 bases line up with TRBD1. CDR1 is GTSNPN and CDR2 is SVGIG in the germline V gene (reference sequence). This CDR3 contains 13 residues. The V gene end was trimmed by 4 bases and the J gene end by 12 bases; junction bases not matched to a gene: 10. The CDR3 here is CAWNRGQIDAQFF. The DNA of the CDR3 is TGTGCCTGGAACAGGGGGCAGATAGATGCGCAGTTCTTC.

This clone has a handful of counts. The rearrangement joins TRBV6-5 to TRBJ1-1; 8 bases align to TRBD1. The trim removed 2 bases at V and 8 bases at J, leaving 10 bases unmatched. This CDR3 contains 15 residues. The germline gives CDR1 MNHEY, CDR2 SVGAGI. CDR3 in amino acids: CASSYSPGTGSEAFF. In nucleotides, the CDR3 is TGTGCCAGCAGTTACAGTCCCGGGACAGGCTCCGAAGCTTTCTTT.

This clone appeared a few times. This chain connects TRBV7-2 to TRBJ1-3; no clear D gene. V was cut by 5 bases and J by 0 bases, with 14 bases left in between. The CDR3 is 16 amino acids. Germline CDR1 reads SGHTA; CDR2 reads FQGNSA. CDR3 in DNA: TGTGCCAGCAGCCCGCGGCCAACCACCTCTGGAAACACCATATATTTT. The encoded protein is CASSPRPTTSGNTIYF.

V and J are TRBV5-1 and TRBJ2-2, with a weak D call TRBD1 (6 bases). The V and J ends lost 5 bases and 6 bases respectively, with 14 bases between them. CDR3 length: 14 residues. Germline assignment: CDR1 SGHRS and CDR2 YFSETQ. The CDR3 DNA reads as TGCGCCAGCAGACATCAGACAGGCGCCGGGGAGCTGTTTTTT. It codes for CASRHQTGAGELFF. Full variable domain (outside the CDR3, taken from reference TRBV5-1 and TRBJ2-2): KAGVTQTPRYLIKTRGQQVTLSCSPISGHRSVSWYQQTPGQGLQFLFEYFSETQRNKGNFPGRFSGRQFSNSRSEMNVSTLELGDSALYLCASRHQTGAGELFFGEGSRLTVL.

The chain carries TRBV28 and TRBJ2-3; 9 nucleotides agree with TRBD2. The CDR3 is 17 amino acids. The trim removed 7 bases at V and 3 bases at J, leaving 14 bases unmatched. Germline V gene lookup returns CDR1 MDHEN and CDR2 SYDVKM. The DNA for the CDR3 is TGTGCCAGCAATCCACCCGGGGTAGCGGGGGCTACAGATACGCAGTATTTT. Protein product: CASNPPGVAGATDTQYF.

The V and J genes are TRBV29-1 and TRBJ2-3, with 9 bases aligning to TRBD2. CDR3 length: 14 residues. The trim removed 3 bases at V and 1 base at J, leaving 2 bases unmatched. Germline V gives CDR1 SQVTM, CDR2 ANQGSEA. The CDR3 loop is CSVDPSGGTDTQYF. CDR3 coding DNA: TGCAGCGTTGATCCTAGCGGGGGCACAGATACGCAGTATTTT.

About this clone: This sample also contains other DNA sequences that code for the same CDR3. This rearrangement joins TRBV19 to TRBJ2-2; D is unclear. There are 13 residues in the CDR3. The germline V gene encodes CDR1 LNHDA and CDR2 SQIVND (reference sequence). V shed 0 bases and J shed 4 bases, with 3 bases lying between them. Written as DNA, the CDR3 is TGTGCCAGTAGTATAGACCTCACCGGGGAGCTGTTTTTT. This codes for CASSIDLTGELFF.

The rearrangement joins TRBV19 to TRBJ2-7; 7 positions agree with TRBD2. The V and J ends lost 10 bases and 3 bases, in that order; junction bases with no gene match: 12. In germline, CDR1 is LNHDA, CDR2 SQIVND (reference sequence). This CDR3 contains 14 residues. The CDR3 region is CATLPVSGYYEQYF. CDR3 DNA: TGTGCCACCTTACCCGTTAGCGGGTACTACGAGCAGTACTTC. Together with reference TRBV19 and TRBJ2-7, the CDR3 gives the full variable domain: DGGITQSPKYLFRKEGQNVTLSCEQNLNHDAMYWYRQDPGQGLRLIYYSQIVNDFQKGDIAEGYSVSREKKESFPLTVTSAQKNPTAFYLCATLPVSGYYEQYFGPGTRLTVT.

This clone was picked up a small number of times. J is TRBJ2-7 and V is TRBV28, with a possible D match to TRBD2 (6 bases). In germline, CDR1 is MDHEN, CDR2 SYDVKM. The CDR3 is made up of 12 amino acids. Trimming pared 4 bases from V and 5 bases from J, leaving 9 bases between. This CDR3 reads CASSWRGHEQYF. The CDR3 nucleotides are TGTGCCAGCAGTTGGAGGGGACACGAGCAGTACTTC.

CDR3 sequence: CASLRQASTNEKLFF. The CDR3 DNA reads as TGTGCCAGCCTCAGACAGGCCTCAACTAATGAAAAACTGTTTTTT. This chain links TRBV6-1 with TRBJ1-4; perhaps TRBD1 as D (6 bases). CDR3 length equals 15 residues. V lost 8 bases, J lost 0 bases, and 13 bases lay in between. Germline V lookup: CDR1 MNHNS, CDR2 SASEGT.

This clone was seen only a few times. V and J are TRBV7-6 and TRBJ2-7; TRBD1 aligns across 8 bases. V lost 3 bases and J lost 5; bases outside the gene matches: 9. The CDR3 has 15 residues. Germline CDR1 SGHVS, CDR2 FNYEAQ. The CDR3 nucleotides are TGTGCCAGCAGCTTCTTTAGGACAGGGTTAGACGAGCAGTACTTC. Translation: CASSFFRTGLDEQYF.

The V gene is TRBV7-2, the J gene TRBJ2-3; the match to TRBD2 covers 7 bases. With 5 bases clipped from V and 2 bases from J, the junction kept 13 bases outside the gene matches. The germline gives CDR1 SGHTA, CDR2 FQGNSA. The CDR3 spans 17 residues. The CDR3 coding sequence is TGTGCCAGCAGCCCCGGGGGGATCGCAGACTACACAGATACGCAGTATTTT. As protein: CASSPGGIADYTDTQYF.

This chain links TRBV10-3 with TRBJ2-1; 10 bases line up with TRBD2. CDR1 is ENHRY, CDR2 SYGVKD, per germline. The length of the CDR3 is 14 residues. The V segment lost 5 bases and the J segment 8 bases; nucleotides outside the gene matches: 6. CDR3 sequence reads: CAISPAGGRDEQFF. The CDR3 region has the DNA TGTGCCATCAGTCCAGCGGGGGGGAGGGATGAGCAGTTCTTC.

This chain joins TRBV4-1 and TRBJ1-1; weak D call: TRBD1 (5 bases). The germline CDR1 and CDR2 sequences are MGHRA and YSYEKL. Trimming removed 4 bases from V and 5 bases from J, with 20 bases in between. This CDR3 contains 16 residues. Here the CDR3 DNA reads TGCGCCAGCAGCCTCCGACAGACCAGCCTGGAGACTGAAGCTTTCTTT. It yields the protein CASSLRQTSLETEAFF.